The rows below give T cell receptor beta chains drawn from one sample of a study of T cell changes during pregnancy in multiple sclerosis. TCRdb's copy holds only in-frame clones and misses some; the assay was immunoSEQ multiplex PCR. The data show 30,000 to 45,000 clones, approximately 92% seen once. The specimen sequenced was PBMCs (not recorded whether the cells were cultured). The receptors here all came from a female donor with multiple sclerosis, enrolled in a pregnancy study. The CDR3 runs from the conserved cysteine through the conserved F or W. Fields, in order: D gene, clone size, V gene, J gene, CDR3 DNA, CDR3 protein. The D gene is left open where the match is weak. Clone size, where shown, is once, few, many, or a class for clones that have expanded.

>.|.|TRBV7-9|TRBJ2-2
TGTGCCAGCAGATTAGAGTTCGAGAGCGGGGAGCTGTTTTTT
CASRLEFESGELFF
>TRBD1|.|TRBV6-1|TRBJ1-2
TGTGCCAGCAGTGAAGTGGCGGGACAGGGGACCGGTTATGGCTACACCTTC
CASSEVAGQGTGYGYTF
>.|once|TRBV4-1|TRBJ1-5
TGCGCCAGCAGCCAAGTCTATTTTAGCAATCAGCCCCAGCATTTT
CASSQVYFSNQPQHF
>.|.|TRBV6-1|TRBJ1-5
TGTGCCAGCAGTGGAAACCATGCTAATAGCAATCAGCCCCAGCATTTT
CASSGNHANSNQPQHF
>.|once|TRBV21-1|TRBJ2-7
TGTGCCAGCAGCAAAGTTCCTTCTTCAGGGAGTTGGAAAGAGCAGTACTTC
CASSKVPSSGSWKEQYF
>TRBD2|.|TRBV7-7|TRBJ2-3
TGTGCCAGCAGCTTAGGGCGGGAGGGCCTTGATACGCAGTATTTT
CASSLGREGLDTQYF
>.|once|TRBV5-6|TRBJ2-7
TGTGCCAGCAGTTGGGGGGTCGAGCAGTACTTC
CASSWGVEQYF
>TRBD2|.|TRBV7-2|TRBJ2-3
TGTGCCAGCAGCCCGGGACTAGCGGGATCCACAGATACGCAGTATTTT
CASSPGLAGSTDTQYF
>TRBD1|.|TRBV6-1|TRBJ2-2
TGTGCCACCGAAGAGGGGGCGGGCGGGGAGCTGTTTTTT
CATEEGAGGELFF
>TRBD1|.|TRBV25-1|TRBJ2-7
TGTGCCAGCAGCGGTTGGGACAGTGAAAGGGTCTCCTACGAGCAGTACTTC
CASSGWDSERVSYEQYF
>.|.|TRBV1|TRBJ2-1
TGCACCAGCAGCCAAGATTCGGCCCGCTCCTACAATGAGCAGTTCTTC
CTSSQDSARSYNEQFF
>TRBD2|.|TRBV7-2|TRBJ2-7
TGTGCCAGCAGCTTCGGGACTAGCGGTTCCTACGAGCAGTACTTC
CASSFGTSGSYEQYF
>.|few|TRBV6-6|TRBJ2-3
TGTGCCAGCAGACCTTGGGGCAGCCCCAGCACAGATACGCAGTATTTT
CASRPWGSPSTDTQYF
>.|.|TRBV11-2|TRBJ1-2
TGTGCCAGCAGCCCGAGGGGGAATGGGTATGGCTACACCTTC
CASSPRGNGYGYTF
>TRBD2|.|TRBV5-1|TRBJ2-7
TGCGCCAGCAGCTCGGTTGCCGGGACTAGGGACTCCTACGAGCAGTACTTC
CASSSVAGTRDSYEQYF
>TRBD1|.|TRBV5-1|TRBJ1-2
TGCGCCAGCGGAACGGTGACAGGGTTCAACTATGGCTACACCTTC
CASGTVTGFNYGYTF